This T cell receptor beta chain was captured by sequencing in a study of cytomegalovirus exposure and HLA in healthy donors. Study-wide context: Falling in the Caucasian-associated ancestry cluster were about four fifths of some 400 genotyped donors. General study results and limits: Within the data, a cluster of highly shared sequence variants was likely a sequencing artifact. Across donors, most TCRs were seen rarely, yet some public ones were widespread. Productive status was seen about 90% or about 30% of the time for most TCR beta V segments in an earlier analysis.

Concerning this clone itself: As yet, its antigen is unknown.

Unmatched junction bases numbered 7, after V lost 4 bases and J lost 4 bases. This CDR3 has 15 residues. Germline-derived CDR1 and CDR2 are SGHRS and YFSETQ. The PCR employed 60 Vbeta primers together with 13 Jbeta primers. Sequencing used immunoSEQ multiplex PCR; TCRdb keeps in-frame clones, though not all of them. This table holds about 190,000 clones, 75% to 85% found once. Sequencing was done on a sample of PBMCs. The source is a young woman in good health and CMV-seronegative. The chain uses TRBV5-1 and TRBJ1-4, with TRBD1 matching over 7 bases. CDR3 sequence reads: CASSPGDSFNEKLFF. Written as DNA, the CDR3 is TGCGCCAGCAGCCCCGGGGACAGCTTTAATGAAAAACTGTTTTTT. Drawing the rest from reference TRBV5-1 and TRBJ1-4, the complete variable domain is KAGVTQTPRYLIKTRGQQVTLSCSPISGHRSVSWYQQTPGQGLQFLFEYFSETQRNKGNFPGRFSGRQFSNSRSEMNVSTLELGDSALYLCASSPGDSFNEKLFFGSGTQLSVL.